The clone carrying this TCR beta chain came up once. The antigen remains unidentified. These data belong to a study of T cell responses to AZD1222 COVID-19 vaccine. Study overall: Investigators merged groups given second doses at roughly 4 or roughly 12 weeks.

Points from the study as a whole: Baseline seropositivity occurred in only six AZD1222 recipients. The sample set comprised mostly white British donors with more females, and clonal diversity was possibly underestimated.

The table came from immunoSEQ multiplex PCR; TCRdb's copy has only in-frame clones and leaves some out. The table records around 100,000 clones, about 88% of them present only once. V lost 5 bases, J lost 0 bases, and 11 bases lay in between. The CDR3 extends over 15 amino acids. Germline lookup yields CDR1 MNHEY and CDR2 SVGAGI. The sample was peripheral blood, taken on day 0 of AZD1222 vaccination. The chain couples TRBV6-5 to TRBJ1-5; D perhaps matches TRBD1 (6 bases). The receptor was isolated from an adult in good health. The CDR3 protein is CASSPGAYSNQPQHF. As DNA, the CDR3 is TGTGCCAGCAGTCCAGGGGCCTATAGCAATCAGCCCCAGCATTTT.